This TCR beta chain was captured in a study of T cell responses to AZD1222 COVID-19 vaccine. Study details: Second-dose schedules of about 4 or about 12 weeks were combined. Study-wide findings and caveats: The span of vaccine-associated CD4 TCRs extended across spike, with dominance at 160-218 and 743-854. Repertoires were obtained solely post-peak T cell response. In a largely white British group with more females than males, clonal diversity was possibly underestimated.

The protocol was immunoSEQ multiplex PCR, while the TCRdb copy is restricted to in-frame clones and leaves out a portion. The table shows under 110,000 clones, with about nine tenths occurring only once. Of note for this clone: Antigen: not known.

V dropped 1 base and J dropped 6 bases, with 15 bases sitting between them. Germline V lookup: CDR1 SGHTA, CDR2 FQGNSA. This CDR3 contains 16 residues. The chain recombines TRBV7-2 with TRBJ2-2, with D tentatively TRBD1 (5 bases). The TCR originated in an adult in good health. The sample was peripheral blood, taken on day 0 of AZD1222 vaccination. The CDR3 DNA reads TGTGCCAGCAGCTTAGGGTCCCAGGGTGTTGCCGGGGAGCTGTTTTTT. This gives the protein CASSLGSQGVAGELFF.